This T cell receptor beta chain was sequenced during a study of T cell responses to AZD1222 COVID-19 vaccine. CDR3 length equals 15 residues. Trimming shortened V by 6 bases and J by 3 bases, and 17 bases separated the two germline ends. Germline V CDR1 and CDR2: LNHDA, SQIVND (reference sequence). Sequencing was performed with immunoSEQ multiplex PCR; in TCRdb, only in-frame clones are kept and a portion is missing. The data contain 75,000 to 100,000 clones, 88% of them seen just once; the ten biggest clones take up less than 3%. Sequencing used peripheral blood, obtained on day 0 of AZD1222 vaccination. This TCR came from an adult in good health. This chain links TRBV19 with TRBJ1-2, with no clear D. The CDR3 DNA reads TGTGCCAGTAGCCCGGGGAGTGGAATCTACTATGGCTACACCTTC. Amino acid sequence: CASSPGSGIYYGYTF.